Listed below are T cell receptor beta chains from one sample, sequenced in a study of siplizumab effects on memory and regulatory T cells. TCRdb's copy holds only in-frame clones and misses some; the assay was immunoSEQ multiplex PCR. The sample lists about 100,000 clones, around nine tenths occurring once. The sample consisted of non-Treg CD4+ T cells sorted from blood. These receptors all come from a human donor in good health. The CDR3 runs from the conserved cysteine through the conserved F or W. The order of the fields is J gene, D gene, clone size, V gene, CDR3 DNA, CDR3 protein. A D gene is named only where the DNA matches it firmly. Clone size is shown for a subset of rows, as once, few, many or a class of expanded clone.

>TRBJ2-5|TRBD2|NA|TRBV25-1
TGTGCCAGCAGCCTAAGCGGGAGGGCCGCGAAGACCCAGTACTTC
CASSLSGRAAKTQYF
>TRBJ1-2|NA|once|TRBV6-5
TGTGCCAGCAGTTACCAGTTGAACTATGGCTACACCTTC
CASSYQLNYGYTF
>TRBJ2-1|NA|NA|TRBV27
TGTGCCAGCAGTTTATCGGTCAGATACAATGAGCAGTTCTTC
CASSLSVRYNEQFF
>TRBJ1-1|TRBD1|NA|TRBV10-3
TGTGCCATCAGTGAGATCCACGGACAGGGGATCACTGAAGCTTTCTTT
CAISEIHGQGITEAFF
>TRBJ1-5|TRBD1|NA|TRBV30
TGTGCCTGGAGTGCTCCATTTCCGGGATCTGCAGGGGGGCCCCAGCATTTT
CAWSAPFPGSAGGPQHF
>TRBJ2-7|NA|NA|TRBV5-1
TGCGCCAGCAGGCAGGACATTACCTACGAGCAGTACTTC
CASRQDITYEQYF
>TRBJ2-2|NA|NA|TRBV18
TGTGCCAGCTCACCTGGAGCTTCCACCGGGGAGCTGTTTTTT
CASSPGASTGELFF
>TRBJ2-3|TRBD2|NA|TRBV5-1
TGCGCCAGCAGCTTGGAGGGGACTAGTACTGGTACGCAGTATTTT
CASSLEGTSTGTQYF
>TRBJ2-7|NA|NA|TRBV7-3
TGTGCCAGCAGCTTAGAAAGGCTGGCCACCGAGCAGTACTTC
CASSLERLATEQYF
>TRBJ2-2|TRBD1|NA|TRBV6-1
TGTGCCAGCAGTTCAAACAGGGGAATTACCGGGGAGCTGTTTTTT
CASSSNRGITGELFF
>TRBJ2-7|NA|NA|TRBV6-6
TGTGCCAGCAACCTCGGGGCGGCGGGCGAGCAGTACTTC
CASNLGAAGEQYF
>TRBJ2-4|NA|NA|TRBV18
TGTGCCAGCTCACCAACCGTAGGACAGTTAAACATTCAGTACTTC
CASSPTVGQLNIQYF
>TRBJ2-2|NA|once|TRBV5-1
TGCGCCAGCAGCTTGGAGGGGGAGCTGTTTTTT
CASSLEGELFF
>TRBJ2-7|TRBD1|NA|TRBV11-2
TGTGCCAGCAGCTTAGATCGCGACAGGGTGTACGAGCAGTACTTC
CASSLDRDRVYEQYF
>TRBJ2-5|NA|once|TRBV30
TGTGCCGTGGGTACGATGGCAGGGGCAAGGGAGACCCAGTACTTC
CAVGTMAGARETQYF
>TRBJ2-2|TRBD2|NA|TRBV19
TGTGCCAGTAGCCCGACAAAACTAGCGGGATTGAACACCGGGGAGCTGTTTTTT
CASSPTKLAGLNTGELFF
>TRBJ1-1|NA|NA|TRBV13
TGTGCCAGCAGCTTAGTGTCCAGCCCACGGGCTTTCTTT
CASSLVSSPRAFF
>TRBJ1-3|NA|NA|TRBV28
TGTGCCAGCAGTTTGCCCACAAGATCCACTGGAAACACCATATATTTT
CASSLPTRSTGNTIYF
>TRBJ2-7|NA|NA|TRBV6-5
TGTGCCAGCAGACCTGGGTGGCCCTACGAGCAGTACTTC
CASRPGWPYEQYF
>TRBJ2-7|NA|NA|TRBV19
TGTGCCAGTAGTACGACAGGTAGTTCCGAGCAGTACTTC
CASSTTGSSEQYF
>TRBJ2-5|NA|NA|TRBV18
TGTGCCAGCTCACCACCCGGTCGCGAGACCCAGTACTTC
CASSPPGRETQYF
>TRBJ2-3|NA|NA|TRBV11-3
TGTGCCAGCAGCTTAGTGGGGGGAAGCACAGATACGCAGTATTTT
CASSLVGGSTDTQYF
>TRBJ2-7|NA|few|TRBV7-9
TGTGCCAGCAGCTTGACAGGGAGGTCCTACGAGCAGTACTTC
CASSLTGRSYEQYF
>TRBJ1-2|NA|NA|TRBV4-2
TGTGCCAGCAGCCAAGTAGCAGGGACCATTAACTATGGCTACACCTTC
CASSQVAGTINYGYTF
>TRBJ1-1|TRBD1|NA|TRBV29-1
TGCAGCGTTAATCGACAGGGGGCCCACACTGAAGCTTTCTTT
CSVNRQGAHTEAFF
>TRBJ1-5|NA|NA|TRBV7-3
TGTGCCAGCAGCCGGGACCATAGCAATCAGCCCCAGCATTTT
CASSRDHSNQPQHF
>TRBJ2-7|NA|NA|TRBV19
TGTGCCAGTAGTATACGAAGGGTCTCCTACGAGCAGTACTTC
CASSIRRVSYEQYF
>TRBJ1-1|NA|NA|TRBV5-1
TGCGCCAGCAGCTCCACGTCAGGGAACACTGAAGCTTTCTTT
CASSSTSGNTEAFF
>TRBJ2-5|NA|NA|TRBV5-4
TGTGCCAGCAGCCGAGAAGAGACCCAGTACTTC
CASSREETQYF
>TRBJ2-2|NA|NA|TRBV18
TGTGCCAGCTCACGTGACGTACCGAGGGATGGGGAGCTGTTTTTT
CASSRDVPRDGELFF
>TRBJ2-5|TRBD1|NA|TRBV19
TGTGCCAGTAGTATAGGGACAGGGGGTATCGGAGAGACCCAGTACTTC
CASSIGTGGIGETQYF